This is a list of T cell receptor beta chains from one sample in a study of blood T cell repertoires in COVID-19. The protocol was immunoSEQ multiplex PCR, while the TCRdb copy is restricted to in-frame clones and leaves out a portion. This sample yields 200,000 to 250,000 clones, of which approximately 86% are seen a single time; more than 6.5% belongs to the top ten. The sample comprised peripheral blood. These receptors were obtained from a woman in her seventies with active or convalescent COVID-19. The CDR3 runs from the conserved cysteine through the conserved F or W. Fields, in order: clone size, D gene, J gene, V gene, CDR3 DNA, CDR3 protein. The D gene is left open where the match is weak. The listing skips clone size in some rows; elsewhere it reads once, few, many or a size class.

abundance: NA
d_gene: TRBD2
j_gene: TRBJ2-3
v_gene: TRBV11-3
CDR3nt: TGTGCCAGCAGCTCCGCCTATAGCGGGGTCCCGAGGGCGGATACGCAGTATTTT
CDR3aa: CASSSAYSGVPRADTQYF

abundance: few
d_gene: NA
j_gene: TRBJ1-6
v_gene: TRBV4-3
CDR3nt: TGCGCCAGCAGCCAAGATCGGGTCCTCCGGGATTCACCCCTCCACTTT
CDR3aa: CASSQDRVLRDSPLHF

abundance: NA
d_gene: TRBD1
j_gene: TRBJ2-1
v_gene: TRBV6-6
CDR3nt: TGTGCCAGCAAGTTAGGGGGCGCCTACAATGAGCAGTTCTTC
CDR3aa: CASKLGGAYNEQFF

abundance: NA
d_gene: TRBD2
j_gene: TRBJ2-1
v_gene: TRBV5-1
CDR3nt: TGCGCCAGCAGCTTCCTAGCGGGGGAGTACAATGAGCAGTTCTTC
CDR3aa: CASSFLAGEYNEQFF

abundance: NA
d_gene: TRBD1
j_gene: TRBJ1-1
v_gene: TRBV5-4
CDR3nt: TGTGCCAGCAGCTTGCCCGGGACAGGGGGCAAGACTGAAGCTTTCTTT
CDR3aa: CASSLPGTGGKTEAFF

abundance: NA
d_gene: TRBD2
j_gene: TRBJ2-3
v_gene: TRBV9
CDR3nt: TGTGCCAGCAGCGGGGGAGGAGTCGGGGGGATCACAGATACGCAGTATTTT
CDR3aa: CASSGGGVGGITDTQYF

abundance: NA
d_gene: TRBD1
j_gene: TRBJ2-7
v_gene: TRBV27
CDR3nt: TGTGCCAGCAGTTTATATGGTTTTGGACAGGGAAACGAGCAGTACTTC
CDR3aa: CASSLYGFGQGNEQYF

abundance: NA
d_gene: NA
j_gene: TRBJ1-4
v_gene: TRBV4-1
CDR3nt: TGCGCCAGCAGAAAGGAGGTTTGGAATGAAAAACTGTTTTTT
CDR3aa: CASRKEVWNEKLFF

abundance: NA
d_gene: NA
j_gene: TRBJ2-5
v_gene: TRBV4-1
CDR3nt: TGCGCCAGCAGCCGCGGGGCGGTGGGGGAGACCCAGTACTTC
CDR3aa: CASSRGAVGETQYF

abundance: NA
d_gene: NA
j_gene: TRBJ1-1
v_gene: TRBV4-2
CDR3nt: TGTGCCAGCAGCCAACTATCTAACACTGAAGCTTTCTTT
CDR3aa: CASSQLSNTEAFF

abundance: NA
d_gene: TRBD1
j_gene: TRBJ1-5
v_gene: TRBV2
CDR3nt: TGTGCCAGCGGGGGACAGCCCAATCAGCCCCAGCATTTT
CDR3aa: CASGGQPNQPQHF

abundance: NA
d_gene: TRBD1
j_gene: TRBJ1-1
v_gene: TRBV10-3
CDR3nt: TGTGCCATCAGCGGAGGGGGCATTGGGAACACTGAAGCTTTCTTT
CDR3aa: CAISGGGIGNTEAFF

abundance: once
d_gene: TRBD2
j_gene: TRBJ2-5
v_gene: TRBV3-1/TRBV3-2
CDR3nt: TGTGCCAGCAGCCAGGCTAGCGGGGGGGCCGGAGTAGAGACCCAGTACTTC
CDR3aa: CASSQASGGAGVETQYF

abundance: NA
d_gene: TRBD1
j_gene: TRBJ1-5
v_gene: TRBV5-8
CDR3nt: TGTGCCAGCAGCTTGGCGGGACAGGGTAATCAGCCCCAGCATTTT
CDR3aa: CASSLAGQGNQPQHF

abundance: NA
d_gene: NA
j_gene: TRBJ1-1
v_gene: TRBV4-1
CDR3nt: TGCGCCAGCAGCCAAGTCGAGGGCAGTGAAGCTTTCTTT
CDR3aa: CASSQVEGSEAFF

abundance: NA
d_gene: NA
j_gene: TRBJ1-1
v_gene: TRBV7-9
CDR3nt: TGTGCCAGCAGCCCCGGGTCTCTAACTGAAGCTTTCTTT
CDR3aa: CASSPGSLTEAFF

abundance: once
d_gene: NA
j_gene: TRBJ2-1
v_gene: TRBV10-3
CDR3nt: TGTGCCATCCTCGATTCCCCCGGTTTGAGGAATGAGCAGTTCTTC
CDR3aa: CAILDSPGLRNEQFF

abundance: NA
d_gene: TRBD1
j_gene: TRBJ1-1
v_gene: TRBV11-2
CDR3nt: TGTGCCAGCAGCTTAGTGACAGGGGGGAACACTGAAGCTTTCTTT
CDR3aa: CASSLVTGGNTEAFF

abundance: NA
d_gene: NA
j_gene: TRBJ2-7
v_gene: TRBV25-1
CDR3nt: TGTGCCAGCAGTGGTCGGTTGCACAGGGACTACGAGCAGTACTTC
CDR3aa: CASSGRLHRDYEQYF

abundance: once
d_gene: NA
j_gene: TRBJ2-1
v_gene: TRBV7-2
CDR3nt: TGTGCCAGCAGCTACCAGGGTCTCGGGCAGTTCTTC
CDR3aa: CASSYQGLGQFF

abundance: NA
d_gene: NA
j_gene: TRBJ1-4
v_gene: TRBV10-3
CDR3nt: TGTGCCATCAGTGATGGGGGGGCGCGGACTAATGAAAAACTGTTTTTT
CDR3aa: CAISDGGARTNEKLFF

abundance: NA
d_gene: TRBD2
j_gene: TRBJ2-7
v_gene: TRBV4-1
CDR3nt: TGCGCCAGCAGCCAAGAGACCGGGACTAGCGCAAATTACGAGCAGTACTTC
CDR3aa: CASSQETGTSANYEQYF

abundance: once
d_gene: TRBD1
j_gene: TRBJ2-7
v_gene: TRBV19
CDR3nt: TGTGCCAGTAGTATAATTCGGGGACAGGGCTACGAGCAGTACTTC
CDR3aa: CASSIIRGQGYEQYF

abundance: once
d_gene: TRBD1
j_gene: TRBJ1-2
v_gene: TRBV2
CDR3nt: TGTGCCAGCAGGAGAAGGACAGGGGGTAGCACCCCAGATTTGAACTATGGCTACACCTTC
CDR3aa: CASRRRTGGSTPDLNYGYTF

abundance: NA
d_gene: NA
j_gene: TRBJ1-2
v_gene: TRBV29-1
CDR3nt: TGCAGCGCATTAGGGGGTGGCTACACCTTC
CDR3aa: CSALGGGYTF

abundance: NA
d_gene: TRBD2
j_gene: TRBJ2-1
v_gene: TRBV5-1
CDR3nt: TGCGCCAGCAGCTTGGAGTGGACTAGGTACAATGAGCAGTTCTTC
CDR3aa: CASSLEWTRYNEQFF

abundance: NA
d_gene: TRBD1
j_gene: TRBJ1-2
v_gene: TRBV24-1
CDR3nt: TGTGCCATCTACTCGGGACAGTTCGACTATGGCTACACCTTC
CDR3aa: CAIYSGQFDYGYTF

abundance: NA
d_gene: NA
j_gene: TRBJ1-4
v_gene: TRBV20-1
CDR3nt: TGCAGTGCTAGTGGGGGGGGGAGTGAAAAACTGTTTTTT
CDR3aa: CSASGGGSEKLFF

abundance: NA
d_gene: TRBD1
j_gene: TRBJ1-1
v_gene: TRBV6-2/TRBV6-3
CDR3nt: TGTGCCAGCAGTTACACGATCACGGGGGACAGCCTTAACACTGAAGCTTTCTTT
CDR3aa: CASSYTITGDSLNTEAFF

abundance: NA
d_gene: NA
j_gene: TRBJ1-2
v_gene: TRBV11-2
CDR3nt: TGTGCCAGCAGCTTAGAGGCCTTCAACTATGGCTACACCTTC
CDR3aa: CASSLEAFNYGYTF

abundance: NA
d_gene: TRBD1
j_gene: TRBJ1-2
v_gene: TRBV6-5
CDR3nt: TGTGCCAGCACGAGACAGGGGGTTTATGGCTACACCTTC
CDR3aa: CASTRQGVYGYTF

abundance: NA
d_gene: NA
j_gene: TRBJ2-5
v_gene: TRBV20-1
CDR3nt: TGCAGTGCATCAAACCAAGAGACCCAGTACTTC
CDR3aa: CSASNQETQYF

abundance: NA
d_gene: NA
j_gene: TRBJ1-2
v_gene: TRBV6-1
CDR3nt: TGTGCCAGCAGTCTCCCGGGACAAGGAAGGTCTGGCTACACCTTC
CDR3aa: CASSLPGQGRSGYTF

abundance: NA
d_gene: NA
j_gene: TRBJ1-5
v_gene: TRBV15
CDR3nt: TGTGCCACCAGCTCCCTCCGGAGCAATCAGCCCCAGCATTTT
CDR3aa: CATSSLRSNQPQHF

abundance: NA
d_gene: TRBD1
j_gene: TRBJ1-6
v_gene: TRBV7-2
CDR3nt: TGTGCCAGCAGCTTAACCGGACAGGCCGCGGGGAATAATTCACCCCTCCACTTT
CDR3aa: CASSLTGQAAGNNSPLHF

abundance: NA
d_gene: NA
j_gene: TRBJ1-2
v_gene: TRBV5-5
CDR3nt: TGTGCCAGCAGCTCAACAGGACAGCCCGTCTATGGCTACACCTTC
CDR3aa: CASSSTGQPVYGYTF

abundance: NA
d_gene: TRBD1
j_gene: TRBJ2-5
v_gene: TRBV11-3
CDR3nt: TGTGCCAGCAGCTTAGCACGAGACAGGGGGCAGGGGGAGACCCAGTACTTC
CDR3aa: CASSLARDRGQGETQYF

abundance: once
d_gene: NA
j_gene: TRBJ2-1
v_gene: TRBV19
CDR3nt: TGTGCCAGTCGGACTAAAGGCGGCAATGAGCAGTTCTTC
CDR3aa: CASRTKGGNEQFF

abundance: few
d_gene: NA
j_gene: TRBJ1-3
v_gene: TRBV11-2
CDR3nt: TGTGCCAGCGGAGAAGGCGCCGGAAACACCATATATTTT
CDR3aa: CASGEGAGNTIYF

abundance: NA
d_gene: NA
j_gene: TRBJ2-1
v_gene: TRBV3-1/TRBV3-2
CDR3nt: TGTGCCAGCAGCCACGTTACTAGAGCGGCCAATGAGCAGTTCTTC
CDR3aa: CASSHVTRAANEQFF

abundance: NA
d_gene: TRBD1
j_gene: TRBJ1-4
v_gene: TRBV7-9
CDR3nt: TGTGCCAGCAGCCCGGACAGGGGACTTGAAAAACTGTTTTTT
CDR3aa: CASSPDRGLEKLFF

abundance: NA
d_gene: TRBD2
j_gene: TRBJ2-2
v_gene: TRBV20-1
CDR3nt: TGCAGTGCTAGTCGGCTAGCGGGGGCCTCAAACACCGGGGAGCTGTTTTTT
CDR3aa: CSASRLAGASNTGELFF

abundance: NA
d_gene: NA
j_gene: TRBJ1-1
v_gene: TRBV19
CDR3nt: TGTGCCAGTAGACGTCGACAAGGGCTTGGGGGTCATAGCGGGGCTTTCTTT
CDR3aa: CASRRRQGLGGHSGAFF

abundance: NA
d_gene: TRBD1
j_gene: TRBJ1-1
v_gene: TRBV10-2
CDR3nt: TGCGCCAGCAGTGAATGGGGGGACAGGGGGAACACTGAAGCTTTCTTT
CDR3aa: CASSEWGDRGNTEAFF

abundance: NA
d_gene: NA
j_gene: TRBJ1-3
v_gene: TRBV6-5
CDR3nt: TGTGCCAGCAGCCACGGGTCATCCTCTGGAAACACCATATATTTT
CDR3aa: CASSHGSSSGNTIYF

abundance: NA
d_gene: TRBD2
j_gene: TRBJ2-2
v_gene: TRBV13
CDR3nt: TGTGCCAGCAGCTTTAGCGGGGGGCCGACGAACACCGGGGAGCTGTTTTTT
CDR3aa: CASSFSGGPTNTGELFF

abundance: NA
d_gene: TRBD1
j_gene: TRBJ1-1
v_gene: TRBV5-4
CDR3nt: TGTGCCAGCAGTTTCAGACAGGGGAACACTGAAGCTTTCTTT
CDR3aa: CASSFRQGNTEAFF

abundance: few
d_gene: NA
j_gene: TRBJ2-5
v_gene: TRBV20-1
CDR3nt: TGCAGTGCCACGAGCGGAGGCACCCAGTACTTC
CDR3aa: CSATSGGTQYF

abundance: NA
d_gene: NA
j_gene: TRBJ1-1
v_gene: TRBV10-1
CDR3nt: TGCGCCAGCAGCGGCGGATTGAACACTGAAGCTTTCTTT
CDR3aa: CASSGGLNTEAFF

abundance: few
d_gene: TRBD1
j_gene: TRBJ2-1
v_gene: TRBV6-1
CDR3nt: TGTGCCAGCAGTGTATTGCCGGGACAGGGACGCAATGAGCAGTTCTTC
CDR3aa: CASSVLPGQGRNEQFF

abundance: NA
d_gene: NA
j_gene: TRBJ2-7
v_gene: TRBV14
CDR3nt: TGTGCCAGCAGGCGAGATGGCGGGTACGAGCAGTACTTC
CDR3aa: CASRRDGGYEQYF

abundance: NA
d_gene: NA
j_gene: TRBJ1-4
v_gene: TRBV11-2
CDR3nt: TGTGCCAGCAGCTTAGGTTCTAAGGAAAAACTGTTTTTT
CDR3aa: CASSLGSKEKLFF

abundance: NA
d_gene: NA
j_gene: TRBJ2-7
v_gene: TRBV29-1
CDR3nt: TGCAGCGGCCGGACAGACTACTACGAGCAGTACTTC
CDR3aa: CSGRTDYYEQYF

abundance: NA
d_gene: NA
j_gene: TRBJ1-2
v_gene: TRBV7-2
CDR3nt: TGTGCCAGCAGCCCCTTACAGGGCACCTATGGCTACACCTTC
CDR3aa: CASSPLQGTYGYTF

abundance: once
d_gene: NA
j_gene: TRBJ2-2
v_gene: TRBV12-3/TRBV12-4
CDR3nt: TGTGCCAGCAGTCTACCGACCGGGGAGCTGTTTTTT
CDR3aa: CASSLPTGELFF

abundance: once
d_gene: NA
j_gene: TRBJ2-3
v_gene: TRBV28
CDR3nt: TGTGCCACTGCGGGGTCCACAGATACGCAGTATTTT
CDR3aa: CATAGSTDTQYF

abundance: NA
d_gene: TRBD1
j_gene: TRBJ2-7
v_gene: TRBV4-1
CDR3nt: TGCGCCAGCAGCCTTAACAGGGGCAGGGACGAGCAGTACTTC
CDR3aa: CASSLNRGRDEQYF

abundance: NA
d_gene: NA
j_gene: TRBJ1-4
v_gene: TRBV6-1
CDR3nt: TGTGCCAGCAGTGAAAGGGGTCCTAATGAAAAACTGTTTTTT
CDR3aa: CASSERGPNEKLFF

abundance: NA
d_gene: TRBD1
j_gene: TRBJ1-5
v_gene: TRBV9
CDR3nt: TGTGCCAGCAGCGAGGGACAGGGGGTATGGAGCAATCAGCCCCAGCATTTT
CDR3aa: CASSEGQGVWSNQPQHF

abundance: NA
d_gene: TRBD1
j_gene: TRBJ1-5
v_gene: TRBV6-2/TRBV6-3
CDR3nt: TGTGCCAGCAGTTTCCTAGGACAGGCGGATCAGCCCCAGCATTTT
CDR3aa: CASSFLGQADQPQHF